This TCR beta chain is from a study of patients and donors after allogeneic stem cell transplantation. TCRdb reprocessed the RT-PCR reads via MiXCR and lists one record per CDR3 protein. The table lists more than 75,000 distinct CDR3 sequences, around 5% of them singletons, with 2.6% in the top ten. This clonotype showed up many times. This clonotype was sampled from a human donor who was either an allogeneic HSCT recipient or a stem cell or donor lymphocyte infusion donor (not recorded which). It is not recorded whose cells these are; they may come from a transplant donor. What was sequenced was blood, either unsorted or a sorted T cell fraction (not recorded which).

The CDR3 coding sequence is TGTGCCAGCAGCTTGGAAGCGGGAGGGACCTACAATGAGCAGTTCTTC. Amino acids: CASSLEAGGTYNEQFF. V and J are TRBV5-4 and TRBJ2-1; TRBD2 matches 10 bases. Germline V gives CDR1 SGHNT, CDR2 YYREEE (reference sequence). V gave up 0 bases and J gave up 2 bases; unmatched junction bases: 2. This CDR3 has 16 amino acids.